The rows below give T cell receptor beta chains drawn from one sample of a study of shared clonotypes between healthy human individuals. Generated by immunoSEQ multiplex PCR, the TCRdb table keeps only in-frame clones and is missing some. The table shows 800,000 to 1,200,000 clones, with about 84% occurring only once. The sample consisted of memory CD4+ T cells from PBMCs. The source of these receptors is a man aged 18 to 29 in good health. Some clones in this sample may be carry-over from other donors' samples. The CDR3 runs from the conserved cysteine through the conserved F or W.

>TRBV7-2
CASRGPGQHSEQYF
>TRBV28
CASSPGMQVRNTIYF
>TRBV28
CASSDPKLGVFF
>TRBV28
CASSPRGSGINVEQYF
>TRBV7-6
CASSLAGGPGDTQYF
>TRBV29-1
CSGEIPGGYTF
>TRBV15
CATSRGTDMFYEQYF
>TRBV7-2
CASTRGGALDGNTIYF
>TRBV7-3
CASSPRGLGQGRTDTQYF
>TRBV5-4
CASSLAGTSGRNEQFF
>TRBV30
CAWSGGTNYGYTF
>TRBV19
CASSPSTSGIWYEQYF
>TRBV2
CASIGYGGETQYF
>TRBV14
CASSQEPSRFYEQYF
>TRBV11-2
CASSAAETQYF
>TRBV19
CASRGLAGSYNEQFF
>TRBV15
CATSREGTSGSRPSRGDEQFF
>TRBV10-3
CAAGQGSLMNTEAFF
>TRBV6-6
CASRRVVDQPQHF
>TRBV15
CATSMGEGSYNEQFF
>TRBV5-6
CASSLVRSGHQYF
>TRBV11-2
CASSKQPPGATYNEQFF
>TRBV13
CASSLRDRPNTEAFF
>TRBV7-6
CASSPPFLNTEAFF
>TRBV7-9
CASSSGTEQFF
>TRBV28
CASSFRSGKETQYF
>TRBV2
CASRRGGAPGELFF
>TRBV12-5
CASGSPYRGGGTQYF
>TRBV5-4
CASSPQREGRGETQYF
>TRBV5-6
CASSLEGGSQETQYF
>TRBV19
CASAGPRNTEAFF
>TRBV6-5
CASSVRNSGNTIYF
>TRBV11-2
CASSIAGGLGAREQFF
>TRBV5-1
CASSPTRAGSGETQYF
>TRBV2
CASSEALPGKGTEAFF
>TRBV27
CASSFQARASSYEQYF
>TRBV15
CATSPARGTSDTQYF
>TRBV5-1
CASSTQGAKNIQYF
>TRBV7-2
CASSFVVTNTGELFF
>TRBV28
CASSLWGLDGGLNNEQFF
>TRBV5-4
CASSAGGRAKDTQYF
>TRBV15
CATSRDREDYNEQFF